This T cell receptor (beta chain) was observed in a study of blood T cell repertoires in COVID-19. The germline CDR1 and CDR2 sequences are MDHEN and SYDVKM. CDR3 length: 12 residues. V was shortened by 5 bases and J by 7 bases, with 8 bases between the two germline ends. Per the study methods: Amplification from reference gene primers served as the basis for estimated nucleated cell counts. Produced via immunoSEQ multiplex PCR; TCRdb's table is partial and in-frame only. D and trimming were read from the DNA, whereas the V and J calls and clone size are those reported in that table. The table has about 220,000 clones, approximately 81% seen once.

The chain couples TRBV28 to TRBJ1-4; tentatively, D is TRBD1 (5 bases). This TCR came from a man aged 25-40 years with active or convalescent COVID-19. Sequenced material: peripheral blood. The CDR3 spells CASSPRVEKLFF. The CDR3 region has the DNA TGTGCCAGCAGTCCCAGGGTTGAAAAACTGTTTTTT.